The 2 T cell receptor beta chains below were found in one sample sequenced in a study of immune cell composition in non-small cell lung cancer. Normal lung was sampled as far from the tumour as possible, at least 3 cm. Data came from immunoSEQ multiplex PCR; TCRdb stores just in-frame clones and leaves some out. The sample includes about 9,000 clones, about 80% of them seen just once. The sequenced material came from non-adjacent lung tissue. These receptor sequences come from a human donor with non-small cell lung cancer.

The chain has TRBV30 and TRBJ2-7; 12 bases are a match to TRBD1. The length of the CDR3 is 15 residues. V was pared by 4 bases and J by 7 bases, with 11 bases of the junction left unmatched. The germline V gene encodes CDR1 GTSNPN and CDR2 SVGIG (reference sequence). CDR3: CAWKSPGQGAREQYF. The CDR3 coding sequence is TGTGCCTGGAAATCTCCGGGACAGGGGGCGCGGGAGCAGTACTTC.

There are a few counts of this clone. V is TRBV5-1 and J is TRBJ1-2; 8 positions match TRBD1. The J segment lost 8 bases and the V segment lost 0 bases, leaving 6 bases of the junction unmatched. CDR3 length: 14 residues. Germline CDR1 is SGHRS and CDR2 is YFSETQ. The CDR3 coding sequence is TGCGCCAGCAGCTTGGCGAACGACAGGGGCGGCTACACCTTC. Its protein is CASSLANDRGGYTF.